A single sample is the source of the 12 T cell receptor beta chains below, sequenced in a study of Ad26.COV2.S vaccination and SARS-CoV-2 variants (dated by TCRdb to the early 2020s). The treatment or condition label on this specimen signifies: around 19 received Ad26.COV2.S at low or high dose, single or two shots; about 5 received placebo; per-sample allocation not given. For vaccine and placebo recipients, the sequenced repertoires came from samples collected on day 63 after the first injection. The library was built by means of the immunoSEQ multiplex PCR assay. Drawn from immuneACCESS, this table holds only the in-frame rearrangements with V and J called that TCRdb kept. Clones are partly lost; checked studies trace under half to an unresolved V gene and leave the rest unexplained. The table for this sample lists fewer than 400,000 clones; about 89% of them were counted only once. The ten largest clones represent 1.5% to 2% of the sample.

The material sequenced was peripheral blood, taken in a trial of Ad26.COV2.S vaccine versus placebo. The receptors were gathered from a person between 18 and 65 years old who received the Ad26.COV2.S COVID-19 vaccine or a placebo.

This clone showed up just a few times. CDR3 sequence reads: CASSLKGAQETQYF. In nucleotides, the CDR3 is TGTGCCAGCAGCTTAAAGGGGGCCCAAGAGACCCAGTACTTC. The chain carries TRBV7-7 and TRBJ2-5; 7 positions match TRBD1. Germline CDR1 is SSHAT and CDR2 is FNYEAQ (reference sequence). The CDR3 runs 14 residues. V lost 2 bases to trimming and J lost 1 base; unmatched junction nucleotides: 1.

This clone was seen once. The V call is TRBV5-6, the J call TRBJ1-6; D ambiguous. V was pared by 3 bases and J by 0 bases, with 13 bases between. The length of the CDR3 is 17 residues. Germline CDR1 and CDR2: SGHDT and YYEEEE. The CDR3 DNA reads TGTGCCAGCAGCTCGACTCATCTAAGCTCCTATAATTCACCCCTCCACTTT. Its protein is CASSSTHLSSYNSPLHF.

V is TRBV29-1 and J is TRBJ2-1, with D possibly being TRBD1 or TRBD2 (6 bases each). With 6 bases removed from V and 12 bases from J, the gap between germline ends came to 18 bases. CDR3 length: 12 amino acids. Per the germline V gene, CDR1 is SQVTM and CDR2 is ANQGSEA. The CDR3 DNA reads as TGCAGCGTACTCCCGGGGGCTCGCGGGCAGTTCTTC. This gives the protein CSVLPGARGQFF.

This chain uses TRBV9 with TRBJ1-2; D is perhaps TRBD1 (5 bases). CDR3 size: 15 residues. Per the germline V gene, CDR1 is SGDLS and CDR2 is YYNGEE. Deletions cut 4 bases from V and 5 bases from J, with 18 bases between. Here the CDR3 DNA reads TGTGCCAGCAGCCCTGGGACGCCCCGACCTTATGGCTACACCTTC. As protein: CASSPGTPRPYGYTF.

This rearrangement joins TRBV5-4 to TRBJ2-1, with TRBD2 matching 11 bases. The germline V gene encodes CDR1 SGHNT and CDR2 YYREEE (reference sequence). Trimming took 5 bases from V and 10 from J; bases not matched to a gene: 11. The CDR3 is 15 amino acids. Written as DNA, the CDR3 is TGTGCCAGCAGAGATGAACTAGCGGGAGTTGAGGAGCAGTTCTTC. Its protein product is CASRDELAGVEEQFF.

This clone came up a few times. The CDR3 here is CASSQAENIQYF. CDR3 nucleotide sequence: TGTGCCAGCAGCCAAGCGGAAAACATTCAGTACTTC. The chain links TRBV3-1 (or the pseudogene TRBV3-2) to TRBJ2-4; D is unresolved. Germline CDR1 and CDR2: LGHDT and YNNKEL (reference sequence). V was cut by 1 base and J by 5 bases, with 3 bases left in between. The length of the CDR3 is 12 residues.

The chain has TRBV9 and TRBJ1-6; maybe TRBD1 (5 bases). The CDR3 loop spans 14 amino acids. The germline V gene has CDR1 SGDLS and CDR2 YYNGEE. V dropped 0 bases and J dropped 7 bases, with 8 bases sitting between them. The CDR3 protein is CASSVGGVNSPLHF. CDR3 DNA sequence: TGTGCCAGCAGCGTAGGGGGGGTAAATTCACCCCTCCACTTT. Drawing the rest from reference TRBV9 and TRBJ1-6, the complete variable domain is DSGVTQTPKHLITATGQRVTLRCSPRSGDLSVYWYQQSLDQGLQFLIQYYNGEERAKGNILERFSAQQFPDLHSELNLSSLELGDSALYFCASSVGGVNSPLHFGNGTRLTVT.

The chain carries TRBV27 and TRBJ1-5, with 9 bases aligning to TRBD1. CDR1 is MNHEY and CDR2 is SMNVEV in the germline V gene (reference sequence). The V gene end was trimmed by 5 bases and the J gene end by 3 bases; junction bases not matched to a gene: 8. This CDR3 spans 16 amino acids. CDR3 DNA: TGTGCCAGCAGTCGACGGACAGGGGAGGTCAATCAGCCCCAGCATTTT. Translation gives CASSRRTGEVNQPQHF.

The V and J genes are TRBV7-6 and TRBJ2-3; 8 bases agree with TRBD1. V lost 5 bases, J lost 1 base, and 11 bases stayed unmatched. The CDR3 runs to 17 residues. The germline V gene encodes CDR1 SGHVS and CDR2 FNYEAQ. Here the CDR3 DNA reads TGTGCCAGCAGCCCCGATCTGTCGGACAGGGGCACAGATACGCAGTATTTT. It is translated as CASSPDLSDRGTDTQYF.

The chain joins TRBV2 to TRBJ2-1; 8 nucleotides line up with TRBD2. CDR1 is SNHLY and CDR2 is FYNNEI in the germline V gene. Losses at the gene ends were 6 bases for V and 4 bases for J; bases not matched to a gene: 8. The CDR3 runs 15 residues. The CDR3 here is CASRIQRERYNEQFF. CDR3 bases: TGTGCCAGCAGGATTCAGCGGGAGAGGTACAATGAGCAGTTCTTC.

The V and J genes are TRBV7-2 and TRBJ1-4; 7 positions match TRBD1. Losses at the gene ends were 2 bases for V and 3 bases for J; bases not matched to a gene: 6. Germline V gives CDR1 SGHTA, CDR2 FQGNSA. The CDR3 loop spans 16 amino acids. The CDR3 DNA is TGTGCCAGCAGCTTAATTCCAGGGGGATCTAATGAAAAACTGTTTTTT. Protein: CASSLIPGGSNEKLFF.

As for this clone: Other DNA sequences in this sample translate to the same CDR3. V and J are TRBV5-1 and TRBJ2-1; possibly TRBD2 for D (6 bases). Deletions cut 2 bases from V and 0 bases from J, with 9 bases between. The CDR3 extends over 15 amino acids. Per the germline V gene, CDR1 is SGHRS and CDR2 is YFSETQ. CDR3 nucleotides: TGCGCCAGCAGCTTAGCCGGGAGCTCCTACAATGAGCAGTTCTTC. Encoded protein: CASSLAGSSYNEQFF. The whole variable domain, filled in from reference TRBV5-1 and TRBJ2-1, reads KAGVTQTPRYLIKTRGQQVTLSCSPISGHRSVSWYQQTPGQGLQFLFEYFSETQRNKGNFPGRFSGRQFSNSRSEMNVSTLELGDSALYLCASSLAGSSYNEQFFGPGTRLTVL.